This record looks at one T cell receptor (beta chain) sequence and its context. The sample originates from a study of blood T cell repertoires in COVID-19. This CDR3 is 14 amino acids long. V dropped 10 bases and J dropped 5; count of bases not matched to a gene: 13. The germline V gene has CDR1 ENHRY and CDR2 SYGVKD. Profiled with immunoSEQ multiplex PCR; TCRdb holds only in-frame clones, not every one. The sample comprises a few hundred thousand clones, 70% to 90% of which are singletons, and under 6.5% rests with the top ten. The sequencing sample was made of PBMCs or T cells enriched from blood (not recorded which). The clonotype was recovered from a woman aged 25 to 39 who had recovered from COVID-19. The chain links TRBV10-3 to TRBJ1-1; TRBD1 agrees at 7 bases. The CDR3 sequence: CATEGARSGTEAFF. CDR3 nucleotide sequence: TGTGCCACCGAGGGGGCGCGGTCTGGAACTGAAGCTTTCTTT.